The rows below give T cell receptor beta chains drawn from one sample of a study of T cells in Graves' hyperthyroidism and ophthalmopathy. TCRdb reanalysed the multiplex PCR reads using MiXCR and keeps one entry per CDR3 protein. Of almost 600,000 distinct CDR3 sequences detected, about 14% appear once; the ten largest clones hold roughly 5.7%. Material for sequencing was blood. These TCRs come from a woman between 25 and 40 years old with Graves' hyperthyroidism that later progressed to Graves' ophthalmopathy. Both conserved end residues are part of each CDR3. D genes are given only for firm matches. Expanded clones get a size class; other rows say once, few or many, or leave the size out.

J gene	clone size	D gene	V gene	CDR3 protein	CDR3 DNA
TRBJ2-1	few	NA	TRBV7-3	CASSLAPTSSSYNEQFF	TGTGCCAGCAGCTTAGCCCCGACATCGAGCTCCTACAATGAGCAGTTCTTC
TRBJ2-7	NA	TRBD1	TRBV13	CASSAPGQGVYEQYF	TGTGCCAGCAGCGCACCGGGACAGGGGGTCTACGAGCAGTACTTC
TRBJ1-1	many	NA	TRBV12-5	CASGGPNHAEAFF	TGTGCTAGTGGTGGTCCCAACCACGCTGAAGCTTTCTTT
TRBJ2-2	NA	NA	TRBV3-1	CASSQARWGKNTGELFF	TGTGCCAGCAGCCAAGCGAGGTGGGGGAAGAACACCGGGGAGCTGTTTTTT
TRBJ1-1	many	NA	TRBV6-1	CASRDPTDYTEAFF	TGTGCCAGCAGGGACCCGACGGACTACACTGAAGCTTTCTTT
TRBJ1-1	NA	NA	TRBV29-1	CSVQVFEAFF	TGCAGTGTTCAAGTGTTCGAAGCTTTCTTT
TRBJ2-7	many	TRBD1	TRBV28	CASSLVGTLGQGFPTYEQYF	TGTGCCAGCAGTTTGGTAGGGACGTTGGGACAGGGGTTCCCAACCTACGAGCAGTACTTC
TRBJ1-2	many	NA	TRBV18	CASSFGTNPQYGYTF	TGTGCCAGCTCATTTGGGACCAATCCCCAGTATGGCTACACCTTC
TRBJ2-7	few	TRBD1	TRBV20-1	CSAAQGAGSYEQYF	TGCAGTGCGGCACAGGGGGCCGGATCCTACGAGCAGTACTTC
TRBJ2-2	many	NA	TRBV12-3/TRBV12-4	CASSFGHSLTGELFF	TGTGCCAGCAGTTTCGGTCACTCTCTTACCGGGGAGCTGTTTTTT
TRBJ1-2	few	TRBD1	TRBV5-5	CASSQTGLPGYTF	TGTGCCAGCAGTCAGACAGGGCTCCCTGGCTACACCTTC
TRBJ2-5	many	TRBD2	TRBV11-3	CASSRAGGVETQYF	TGTGCCAGCAGCAGAGCGGGAGGAGTAGAGACCCAGTACTTC
TRBJ2-2	NA	TRBD2	TRBV5-1	CASLPIGGANTGELFF	TGCGCCAGCTTGCCAATCGGGGGGGCGAACACCGGGGAGCTGTTTTTT
TRBJ1-1	NA	NA	TRBV7-2	CASCASSQVGTVNTEAFF	NA
TRBJ2-7	NA	NA	TRBV19	CASSAGHRSGVGEQYF	TGTGCCAGTAGCGCCGGTCATCGATCGGGAGTCGGCGAGCAGTACTTC
TRBJ2-7	many	TRBD2	TRBV20-1	CSGTSGTYEQYF	TGCAGTGGGACTAGCGGAACCTACGAGCAGTACTTC
TRBJ1-4	NA	NA	TRBV4-3	CASSQDRAVVFF	TGCGCCAGCAGCCAAGATAGGGCAGTGGTGTTTTTT
TRBJ2-7	many	TRBD1	TRBV7-6	CASSIGQGAGEQYF	TGTGCCAGCAGCATCGGACAGGGGGCCGGCGAGCAGTACTTC
TRBJ2-7	many	TRBD2	TRBV27	CASSPSSGGVFYEQYF	TGTGCCAGCAGTCCGTCGAGCGGGGGGGTTTTTTACGAGCAGTACTTC
TRBJ2-6	NA	NA	TRBV6-1	CASSESMGAGANVLTF	TGTGCCAGCAGTGAGTCTATGGGTGCGGGGGCCAACGTCCTGACTTTC